The 9 T cell receptor beta chains in this list originate from one sample, sequenced in a study of neurological immune-mediated disorders. MiXCR, applied by TCRdb to the 5' RACE reads, yields one record per CDR3 protein. This table has about 66,000 distinct CDR3 sequences, less than 5.5% appearing once. Sequencing was performed on PBMCs. All receptors come from a man aged 30-40 years with multiple sclerosis.

This clonotype was counted many times. This rearrangement joins TRBV9 to TRBJ2-3; TRBD1 matches 8 bases. The V segment lost 3 bases and the J segment 3 bases; nucleotides outside the gene matches: 9. CDR1 and CDR2 (germline): SGDLS, YYNGEE. The CDR3 length is 16 residues. This chain's CDR3 is CASSAWTGLRTDTQYF. Written as DNA, the CDR3 is TGTGCCAGCAGCGCCTGGACAGGGCTTCGGACAGATACGCAGTATTTT.

A note on this clonotype: The junction does not match germline at one end; this may be a read error. This chain uses TRBV18 with TRBJ1-1; TRBD1 matches at 7 bases. The CDR3 loop spans 15 amino acids. The germline V gene has CDR1 KGHSH and CDR2 LQKENI. The CDR3 loop is CASSPQGALNTEAFF. As DNA, the CDR3 is TGTGCCAGCTCACCACAGGGGGCTTTGAACACCGAAGCTTTCTTT.

This clonotype was detected ten times or more. The rearrangement uses TRBV7-9 and TRBJ1-1; 10 bases agree with TRBD1. The CDR3 runs 15 residues. V was clipped by 3 bases and J by 0 bases; unmatched bases: 1. Germline V gene data show CDR1 as SEHNR and CDR2 as FQNEAQ (reference sequence). The CDR3 DNA reads as TGTGCCAGCAGCTTGGGACAGGGGATGAACACTGAAGCTTTCTTT. Translating it yields CASSLGQGMNTEAFF.

This clonotype was seen ten or more times. V and J are TRBV7-9 and TRBJ1-2, with 9 bases lining up with TRBD1. CDR3 length: 14 residues. V dropped 3 bases and J dropped 2; count of bases not matched to a gene: 1. Germline lookup yields CDR1 SEHNR and CDR2 FQNEAQ (reference sequence). CDR3 sequence (DNA): TGTGCCAGCAGCTTGGGGACAGGGAACTATGGCTACACCTTC. Protein product: CASSLGTGNYGYTF.

This clonotype was found a few times. The rearrangement joins TRBV7-2 to TRBJ2-3, with D perhaps given as TRBD1 or TRBD2 (5 bases each). CDR3 length: 15 residues. Looked up from germline, CDR1 is SGHTA and CDR2 is FQGNSA. V lost 4 bases and J 6 bases, leaving 17 bases between the germline ends. DNA for the CDR3: TGTGCCAGCAGCTCACGGTCTCGGGGCGGGGATACGCAGTATTTT. It encodes CASSSRSRGGDTQYF.

This clonotype was detected many times. V and J are TRBV7-6 and TRBJ2-7; the D is unclear. V was pared by 6 bases and J by 9 bases, with 21 bases between. Looked up from germline, CDR1 is SGHVS and CDR2 is FNYEAQ. The CDR3 has 14 amino acids. The CDR3 spells CASSKSESSLRQYF. CDR3 bases: TGTGCCAGCAGTAAAAGTGAATCCTCTCTTAGGCAGTACTTC.

In its sample, this clonotype was seen a few times. The V and J genes are TRBV5-1 and TRBJ1-2; 7 positions match TRBD1. Trimming cost V 2 bases and J 4 bases; bases outside gene matches: 2. CDR1 is SGHRS, CDR2 YFSETQ, per germline. The CDR3 sequence is 13 residues long. In nucleotides, the CDR3 is TGCGCCAGCAGCTTTCGACAGGGCTATGGCTACACCTTC. It translates to CASSFRQGYGYTF.

The sample holds many counts of this clonotype. V gene TRBV9 combines with J gene TRBJ1-4; no definite D call. V was clipped by 2 bases and J by 12 bases, with 17 bases between them. From germline, CDR1 is SGDLS and CDR2 YYNGEE. The CDR3 is 14 amino acids. The CDR3 spells CASSVEAASAELFF. The CDR3 nucleotides are TGTGCCAGCAGCGTTGAAGCTGCCTCGGCGGAACTGTTTTTT.

This clonotype was seen at least ten times. The chain carries TRBV14 and TRBJ2-3; a possible D gene is TRBD2 (5 bases). Trimming took 2 bases from V and 3 from J, leaving 18 bases between them. CDR3 length: 17 amino acids. The V gene's germline CDR1 is SGHDN and CDR2 FVKESK. CDR3 protein: CASSQRSRREMTDTQYF. In nucleotides, the CDR3 is TGTGCCAGCAGCCAAAGGTCCCGTAGGGAGATGACAGATACGCAGTATTTT.